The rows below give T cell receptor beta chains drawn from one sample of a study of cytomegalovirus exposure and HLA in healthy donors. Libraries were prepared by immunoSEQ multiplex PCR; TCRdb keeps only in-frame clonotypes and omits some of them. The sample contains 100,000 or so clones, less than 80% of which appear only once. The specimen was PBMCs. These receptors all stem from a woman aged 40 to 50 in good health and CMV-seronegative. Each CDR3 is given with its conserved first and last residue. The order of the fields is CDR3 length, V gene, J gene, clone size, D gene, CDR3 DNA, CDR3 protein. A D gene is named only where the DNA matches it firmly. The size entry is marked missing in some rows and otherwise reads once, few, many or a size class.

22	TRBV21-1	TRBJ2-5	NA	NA	TGTGCCAGCACCTATGTAGGTAGGGGGCAGGGAGAGAACGGGATGGTTTTAGAGACCCAGTACTTC	CASTYVGRGQGENGMVLETQYF
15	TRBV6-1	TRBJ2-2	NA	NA	TGTGCCAGCAGGGGGACACCAACGAACACCGGGGAGCTGTTTTTT	CASRGTPTNTGELFF
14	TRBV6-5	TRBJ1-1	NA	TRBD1	TGTGCCAGCAGCGACAGGGGCAAGAACACTGAAGCTTTCTTT	CASSDRGKNTEAFF
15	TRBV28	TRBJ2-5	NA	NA	TGTGCCAGCAGTTTAAACCCCCCCCTGGGGAGGACCCAGTACTTC	CASSLNPPLGRTQYF
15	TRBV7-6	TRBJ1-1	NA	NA	TGTGCCAGCAGCTTATGGGCCTCTGTAGGCACTGAAGCTTTCTTT	CASSLWASVGTEAFF
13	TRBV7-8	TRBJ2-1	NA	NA	TGTGCCAGCAGCTTAGGGGCAAACAATGAGCAGTTCTTC	CASSLGANNEQFF
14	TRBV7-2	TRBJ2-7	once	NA	TGTGCCAGCAGCTTCGACAGGCAGTCCTACGAGCAGTACTTC	CASSFDRQSYEQYF
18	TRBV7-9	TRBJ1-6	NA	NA	TGTGCCAGCAGCTCCGGGGGGGGCCGTAGCTCCTATAATTCACCCCTCCACTTT	CASSSGGGRSSYNSPLHF
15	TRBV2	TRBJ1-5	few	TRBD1	TGTGCCAGCAGTTCCCGAGACAGGGCCAATCAGCCCCAGCATTTT	CASSSRDRANQPQHF
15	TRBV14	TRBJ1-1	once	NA	TGTGCCAGCACTCCTGGAGGGCTGGGGAACACTGAAGCTTTCTTT	CASTPGGLGNTEAFF
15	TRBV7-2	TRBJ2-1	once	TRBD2	TGTGCCAGCAGCTTAGGGGGACTAGCCTACAATGAGCAGTTCTTC	CASSLGGLAYNEQFF
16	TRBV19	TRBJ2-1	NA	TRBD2	TGTGCCAGTAGTATGGACCCCGGGACTAGCGGGATCGAGCAGTTCTTC	CASSMDPGTSGIEQFF
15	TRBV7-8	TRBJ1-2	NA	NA	TGTGCCAGCGGCACCGGTGGGCTTCCAAACTATGGCTACACCTTC	CASGTGGLPNYGYTF
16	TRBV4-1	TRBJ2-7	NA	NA	TGCGCCAGCAGCCCGGGGGTCGGGCGGTTCTCCTACGAGCAGTACTTC	CASSPGVGRFSYEQYF
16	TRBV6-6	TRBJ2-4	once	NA	TGTGCCAGCAGTGGCCGGGACTTATTAGCCAAAAACATTCAGTACTTC	CASSGRDLLAKNIQYF
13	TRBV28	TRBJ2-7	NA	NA	TGTGCCAGCAGGGAGTCGGCCTCCTACGAGCAGTACTTC	CASRESASYEQYF
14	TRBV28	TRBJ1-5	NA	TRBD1	TGTGCCAGCAGTTTAGGACAGGGCAATCAGCCCCAGCATTTT	CASSLGQGNQPQHF
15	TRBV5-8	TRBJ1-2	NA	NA	TGTGCCAGCAGCCTCAGGACAGCCCTTCCACATCTCTACACCTTC	CASSLRTALPHLYTF
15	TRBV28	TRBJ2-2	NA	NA	TGTGCCAGCAGTTGGGTTCGGACAGCTAAGGGGGAGCTGTTTTTT	CASSWVRTAKGELFF
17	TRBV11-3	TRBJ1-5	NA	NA	TGTGCCAGCAGCTTAAGTCGGACACCCCCGTCGGGTCAGCCCCAGCATTTT	CASSLSRTPPSGQPQHF
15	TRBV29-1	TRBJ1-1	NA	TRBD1	TGCAGCGTTGACGGGCCAGGGGGCGCGGACACTGAAGCTTTCTTT	CSVDGPGGADTEAFF
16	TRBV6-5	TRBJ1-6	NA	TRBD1	TGTGCCAGCAGTTCTTGGACAGGGGGCTTTAATTCACCCCTCCACTTT	CASSSWTGGFNSPLHF
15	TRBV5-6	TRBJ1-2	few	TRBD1	TGTGCCAGCAGCTTTCTCGGGACAGGGGGAGGTGGCTACACCTTC	CASSFLGTGGGGYTF
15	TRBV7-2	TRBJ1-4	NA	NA	TGTGCCAGCAGCTTAGGCTTTAGAAGGGGTGAAAAACTGTTTTTT	CASSLGFRRGEKLFF
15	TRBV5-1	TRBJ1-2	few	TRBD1	TGCGCCAGCAGACTGACCCAGGGGGCATATTATGGCTACACCTTC	CASRLTQGAYYGYTF
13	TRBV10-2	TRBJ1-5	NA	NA	TGCGCCAGCACACGGACAGTTAATCAGCCCCAGCATTTT	CASTRTVNQPQHF
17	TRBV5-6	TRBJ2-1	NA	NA	TGTGCCAGCAGCCCGCCCCGCGGCAGGGGAAATTACAATGAGCAGTTCTTC	CASSPPRGRGNYNEQFF
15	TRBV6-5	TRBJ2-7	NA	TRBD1	TGTGCCAGCAGCCCCGGACAGGGGGGCACCTACGAGCAGTACTTC	CASSPGQGGTYEQYF
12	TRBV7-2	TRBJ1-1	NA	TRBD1	TGTGCCAGCAGCCAGGGGGGAACTGAAGCTTTCTTT	CASSQGGTEAFF